This T cell receptor (beta chain) was captured in a study of beta chain features in type 1 diabetes. Broader study findings: The similarity of naive, central memory and Treg TCRB repertoires appeared greater among patients than among healthy donors.

Trimming stripped 4 bases from V and 12 bases from J, with 22 bases between. CDR3 length: 15 amino acids. The germline gives CDR1 SEHNR, CDR2 FQNEAQ (reference sequence). Expressed TCRB transcripts were sequenced after all isolated RNA was converted to cDNA. Sequencing was performed with immunoSEQ multiplex PCR; in TCRdb, only in-frame clones are kept and a portion is missing. In the table there are approximately 160,000 clones, roughly 9.1% of which are singletons. In the case of this clone: What it binds is unknown.

The sample was central memory CD4+ T cells from blood. The clonotype originates from a young woman in good health. The V and J genes are TRBV7-9 and TRBJ2-1, with D possibly being TRBD1 (6 bases). The DNA for the CDR3 is TGTGCCAGCAGCTCCGACAGGCACTGGCACCAATCGCAGTTCTTC. Residues: CASSSDRHWHQSQFF.